This T cell receptor (beta chain) derives from a study of Graves' ophthalmopathy and Graves' hyperthyroidism. Details on this clonotype: As yet, its antigen is unknown.

Points from the study as a whole: Detected in blood as well were most expanded thyroid clonotypes with frequency above 0.001.

The TCR beta CDR3 regions underwent amplification from RNA transcripts. HTBI primers served in a first-round RT-PCR, which a second-round multiplex PCR followed. Via MiXCR, TCRdb re-called the multiplex PCR reads, giving one row per CDR3 protein. The top ten hold about half of the sample, which has 260,000 or so distinct CDR3 sequences, 45% to 55% seen once. For donors with ophthalmopathy, the disease showed moderate-to-severe activity, reached CAS ≥3 and NOSPECS ≥4, and had lasted under 3 months. Excluded were patients with other autoimmune diseases, uncontrolled infections, pregnancy or lactation. Serum thyroxine and TRAb, along with clinical symptoms, thyroid ultrasound and orbital computed tomography, were what diagnosis relied on. The V gene's germline CDR1 is SNHLY and CDR2 FYNNEI. This CDR3 comprises 16 residues. Germline trimming cut 6 bases from V and 5 bases from J; bases unmatched to any gene: 13.

The gene calls are TRBV2 and TRBJ2-5; TRBD2 aligns across 9 bases. This TCR came from an adult man with Graves' ophthalmopathy. The sequenced sample consisted of peripheral blood. DNA of the CDR3: TGTGCCAGCAGACCTGCGGGGGGGCCTATTGGGGAGACCCAGTACTTC. Its translation: CASRPAGGPIGETQYF.